The count of the clone carrying this TCR beta chain is one. The sample belongs to a study of T-cell reconstitution after alpha-beta-depleted transplantation in children. V dropped 3 bases and J dropped 0 bases, with 9 bases sitting between them. Germline CDR1 reads LNHDA; CDR2 reads SQIVND (reference sequence). The CDR3 is made up of 14 amino acids. The TCRbeta library incorporated unique molecular identifiers. Each CDR3 protein is one row after TCRdb ran MiXCR on the PCR reads. The sample contains about 500,000 distinct CDR3 sequences, about 33% of which appear only once. The sequencing here drew on PBMCs from the stem cell graft donor, taken from the stem cell graft. The sequence was obtained from a human donor who donated a stem cell graft to a child with aplastic anemia. V gene TRBV19 combines with J gene TRBJ2-7; no firm D call. CDR3 sequence: CASSIQRGSYEQYF. DNA of the CDR3: TGTGCCAGTAGTATTCAGCGAGGCTCCTACGAGCAGTACTTC.